This TCR beta chain was documented in a study of blood T cell repertoires in COVID-19. About the study: Researchers got acute and convalescent COVID-19 samples from the United States, Italy and Spain.

The CDR3 consists of 12 residues. CDR1 is KGHSH, CDR2 LQKENI, per germline. With 6 bases clipped from V and 6 bases from J, the junction kept 4 bases outside the gene matches. The repertoire was sequenced with immunoSEQ multiplex PCR; TCRdb's copy has only in-frame clones and lacks some. The sample lists some 45,000 clones, approximately 86% occurring once. The sequencing input was peripheral blood. J is TRBJ1-1 and V is TRBV18; 7 bases are shared with TRBD1. The receptor was isolated from an elderly woman with acute or convalescent COVID-19. In DNA, the CDR3 is TGTGCCAGCTCCCCGGACAGGTCTGAAGCTTTCTTT. Its protein product is CASSPDRSEAFF.